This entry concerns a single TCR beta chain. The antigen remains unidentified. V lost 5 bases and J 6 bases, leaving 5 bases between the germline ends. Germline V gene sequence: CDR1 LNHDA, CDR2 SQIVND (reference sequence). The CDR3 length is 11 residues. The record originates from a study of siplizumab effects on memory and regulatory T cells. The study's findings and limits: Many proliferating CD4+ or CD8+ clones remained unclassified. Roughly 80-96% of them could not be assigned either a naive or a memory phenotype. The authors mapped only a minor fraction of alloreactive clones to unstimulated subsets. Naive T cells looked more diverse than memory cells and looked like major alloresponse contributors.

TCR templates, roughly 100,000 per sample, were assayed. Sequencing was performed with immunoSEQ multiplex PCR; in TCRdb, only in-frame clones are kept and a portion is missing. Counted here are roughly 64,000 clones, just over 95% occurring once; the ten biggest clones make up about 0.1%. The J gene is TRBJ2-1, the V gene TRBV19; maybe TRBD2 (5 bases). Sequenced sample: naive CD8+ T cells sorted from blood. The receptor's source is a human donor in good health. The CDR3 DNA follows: TGTGCCAGTAGTGAGGGCAATGAGCAGTTCTTC. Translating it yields CASSEGNEQFF. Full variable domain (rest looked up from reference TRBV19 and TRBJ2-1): DGGITQSPKYLFRKEGQNVTLSCEQNLNHDAMYWYRQDPGQGLRLIYYSQIVNDFQKGDIAEGYSVSREKKESFPLTVTSAQKNPTAFYLCASSEGNEQFFGPGTRLTVL.